This TCR beta chain came from a study of blood T cells in healthy people across ages. General study results and limits: Per million T cells, TCR beta diversity dropped roughly linearly as age increased. Expanded clonotype changes were possibly confounded by unknown donor CMV status.

A remark on this clonotype: Its antigen is not identified.

Donation came from healthy Caucasian individuals in Russia who were aged about 6 to 90. Then a second PCR, running about 6 to 11 cycles, was carried out with a sample-barcoded 5' primer and a J-beta primer mix. TCRdb recomputed calls from the 5' RACE reads with MiXCR, one row per CDR3 protein. The top ten hold 4% of the sample, which has 1.5 million or so distinct CDR3 sequences, approximately 39% seen once. The sequence derives from a woman between 18 and 29 years old in good health. Material for sequencing was blood.

CDR3 in amino acids: CASSPRLTSGGLEQYF. CDR3 DNA sequence: TGTGCCAGCAGCCCCCGGCTGACTAGCGGGGGCCTGGAGCAGTACTTC. The V gene is TRBV7-2, the J gene TRBJ2-5; 12 bases fit TRBD2. This CDR3 is built from 16 residues. The V gene end was trimmed by 5 bases and the J gene end by 11 bases; junction bases not matched to a gene: 15. Germline CDR1 is SGHTA and CDR2 is FQGNSA.